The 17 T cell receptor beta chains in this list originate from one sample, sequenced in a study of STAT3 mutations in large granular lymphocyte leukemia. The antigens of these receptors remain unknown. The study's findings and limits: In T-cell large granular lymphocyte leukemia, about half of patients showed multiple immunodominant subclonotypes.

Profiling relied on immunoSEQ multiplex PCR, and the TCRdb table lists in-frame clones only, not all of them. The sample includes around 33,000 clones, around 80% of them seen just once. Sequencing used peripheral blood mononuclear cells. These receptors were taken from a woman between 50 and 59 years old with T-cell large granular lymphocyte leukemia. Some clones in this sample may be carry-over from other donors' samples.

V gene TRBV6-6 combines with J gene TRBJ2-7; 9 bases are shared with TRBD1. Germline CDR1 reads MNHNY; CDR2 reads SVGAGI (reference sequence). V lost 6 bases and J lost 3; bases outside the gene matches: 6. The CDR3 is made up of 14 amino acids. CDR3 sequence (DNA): TGTGCCAGCAGAGGGGACAGGGAGGGCTACGAGCAGTACTTC. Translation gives CASRGDREGYEQYF.

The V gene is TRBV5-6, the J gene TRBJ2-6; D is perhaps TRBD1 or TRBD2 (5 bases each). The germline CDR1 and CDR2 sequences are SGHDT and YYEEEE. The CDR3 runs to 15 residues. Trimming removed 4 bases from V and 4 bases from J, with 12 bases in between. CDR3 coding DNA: TGTGCCAGCAGCGTCAGGGAGACCGGGGCCAACGTCCTGACTTTC. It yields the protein CASSVRETGANVLTF.

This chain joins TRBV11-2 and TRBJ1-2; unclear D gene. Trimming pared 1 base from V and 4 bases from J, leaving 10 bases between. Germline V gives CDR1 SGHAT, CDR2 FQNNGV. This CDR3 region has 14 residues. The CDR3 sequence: CASSLGPGFYGYTF. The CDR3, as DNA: TGTGCCAGCAGCTTAGGTCCAGGCTTCTATGGCTACACCTTC. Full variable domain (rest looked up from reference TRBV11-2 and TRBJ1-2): EAGVAQSPRYKIIEKRQSVAFWCNPISGHATLYWYQQILGQGPKLLIQFQNNGVVDDSQLPKDRFSAERLKGVDSTLKIQPAKLEDSAVYLCASSLGPGFYGYTFGSGTRLTVV.

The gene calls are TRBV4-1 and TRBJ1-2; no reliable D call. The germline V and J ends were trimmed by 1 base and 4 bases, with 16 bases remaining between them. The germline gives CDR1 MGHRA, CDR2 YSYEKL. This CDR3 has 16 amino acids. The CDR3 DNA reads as TGCGCCAGCAGCCAAGGGGTGGCAGCGCCGACCTATGGCTACACCTTC. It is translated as CASSQGVAAPTYGYTF.

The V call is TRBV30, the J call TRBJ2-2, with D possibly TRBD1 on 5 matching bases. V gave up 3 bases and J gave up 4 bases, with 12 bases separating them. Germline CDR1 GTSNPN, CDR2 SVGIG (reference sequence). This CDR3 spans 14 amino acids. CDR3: CAWRKRGITGELFF. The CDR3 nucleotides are TGTGCCTGGAGGAAAAGGGGAATCACCGGGGAGCTGTTTTTT.

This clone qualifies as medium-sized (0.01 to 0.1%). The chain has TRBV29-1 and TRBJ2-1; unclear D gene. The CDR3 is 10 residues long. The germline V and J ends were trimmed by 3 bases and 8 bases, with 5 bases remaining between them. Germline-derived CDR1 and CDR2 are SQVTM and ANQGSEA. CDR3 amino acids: CSVDAYEQFF. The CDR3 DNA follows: TGCAGCGTTGATGCTTATGAGCAGTTCTTC.

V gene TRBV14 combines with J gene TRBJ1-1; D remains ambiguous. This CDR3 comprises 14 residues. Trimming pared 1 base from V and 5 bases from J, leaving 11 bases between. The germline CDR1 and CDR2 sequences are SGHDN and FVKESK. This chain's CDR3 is CASSQVARRTEAFF. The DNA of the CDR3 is TGTGCCAGCAGCCAAGTGGCCCGGAGAACTGAAGCTTTCTTT. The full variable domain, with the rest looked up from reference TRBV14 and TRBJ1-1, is EAGVTQFPSHSVIEKGQTVTLRCDPISGHDNLYWYRRVMGKEIKFLLHFVKESKQDESGMPNNRFLAERTGGTYSTLKVQPAELEDSGVYFCASSQVARRTEAFFGQGTRLTVV.

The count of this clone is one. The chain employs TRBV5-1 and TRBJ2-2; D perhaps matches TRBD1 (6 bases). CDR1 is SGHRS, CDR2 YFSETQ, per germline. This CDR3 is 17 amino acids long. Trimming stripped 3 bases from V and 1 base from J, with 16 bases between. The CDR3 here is CASSSNPDRRNTGELFF. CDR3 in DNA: TGCGCCAGCAGCTCTAACCCTGACAGGAGGAACACCGGGGAGCTGTTTTTT.

CDR3 protein: CASSFMDSSTEAFF. CDR3 nucleotides: TGCGCCAGCAGCTTTATGGACAGCTCCACTGAAGCTTTCTTT. The gene calls are TRBV5-1 and TRBJ1-1, with D maybe TRBD1 (6 bases). Trimming pared 2 bases from V and 4 bases from J, leaving 12 bases between. The CDR3 has 14 amino acids. Germline loops: CDR1 SGHRS, CDR2 YFSETQ.

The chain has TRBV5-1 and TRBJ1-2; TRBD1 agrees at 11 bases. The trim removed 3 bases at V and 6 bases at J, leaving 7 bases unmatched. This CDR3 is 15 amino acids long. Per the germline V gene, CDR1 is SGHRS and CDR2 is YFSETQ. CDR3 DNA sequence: TGCGCCAGCAGCTCCCCGGACAGGGGGCTCAATGGCTACACCTTC. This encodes CASSSPDRGLNGYTF.

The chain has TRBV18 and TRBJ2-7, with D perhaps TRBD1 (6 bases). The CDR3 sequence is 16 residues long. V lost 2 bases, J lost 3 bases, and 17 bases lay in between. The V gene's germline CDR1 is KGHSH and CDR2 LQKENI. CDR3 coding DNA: TGTGCCAGCTCACCAGGGGGCTTCCTTCCTTTCTACGAGCAGTACTTC. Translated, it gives CASSPGGFLPFYEQYF.

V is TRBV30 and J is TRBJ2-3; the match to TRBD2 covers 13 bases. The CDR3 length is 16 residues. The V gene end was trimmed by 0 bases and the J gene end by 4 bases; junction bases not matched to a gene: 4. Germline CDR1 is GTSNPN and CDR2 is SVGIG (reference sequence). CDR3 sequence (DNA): TGTGCCTGGAGTGTACGGACTAGCGGGAGCCCAGATACGCAGTATTTT. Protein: CAWSVRTSGSPDTQYF.

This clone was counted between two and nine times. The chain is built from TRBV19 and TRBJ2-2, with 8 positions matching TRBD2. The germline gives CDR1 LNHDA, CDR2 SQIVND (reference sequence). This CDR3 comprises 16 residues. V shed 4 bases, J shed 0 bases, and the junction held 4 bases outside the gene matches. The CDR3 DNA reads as TGTGCCAGTAGTACCTACGGGGGGGCGAACACCGGGGAGCTGTTTTTT. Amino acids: CASSTYGGANTGELFF.

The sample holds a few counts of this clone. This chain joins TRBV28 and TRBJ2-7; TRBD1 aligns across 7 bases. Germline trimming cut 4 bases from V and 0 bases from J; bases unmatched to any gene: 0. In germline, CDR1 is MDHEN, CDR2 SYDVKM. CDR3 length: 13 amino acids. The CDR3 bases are TGTGCCAGCAGTTGGGACAGCTCCTACGAGCAGTACTTC. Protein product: CASSWDSSYEQYF.

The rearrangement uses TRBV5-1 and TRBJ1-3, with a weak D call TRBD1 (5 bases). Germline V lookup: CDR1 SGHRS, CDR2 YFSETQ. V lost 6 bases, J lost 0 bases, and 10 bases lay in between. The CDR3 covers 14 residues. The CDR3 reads CASTVGASGNTIYF. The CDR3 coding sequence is TGCGCCAGCACCGTCGGGGCCTCTGGAAACACCATATATTTT.

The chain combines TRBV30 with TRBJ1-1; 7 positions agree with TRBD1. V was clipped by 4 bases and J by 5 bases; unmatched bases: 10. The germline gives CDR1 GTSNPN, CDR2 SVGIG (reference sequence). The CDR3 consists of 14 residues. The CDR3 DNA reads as TGTGCCTGGACCACAGGGGCCGGGAGGACTGAAGCTTTCTTT. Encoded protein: CAWTTGAGRTEAFF.

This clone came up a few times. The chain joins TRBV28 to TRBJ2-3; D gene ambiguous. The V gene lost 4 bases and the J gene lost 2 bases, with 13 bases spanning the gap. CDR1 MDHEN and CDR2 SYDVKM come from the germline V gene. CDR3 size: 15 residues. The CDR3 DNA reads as TGTGCCAGCAGTTCCCCCCCCGCGCACACAGATACGCAGTATTTT. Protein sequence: CASSSPPAHTDTQYF.